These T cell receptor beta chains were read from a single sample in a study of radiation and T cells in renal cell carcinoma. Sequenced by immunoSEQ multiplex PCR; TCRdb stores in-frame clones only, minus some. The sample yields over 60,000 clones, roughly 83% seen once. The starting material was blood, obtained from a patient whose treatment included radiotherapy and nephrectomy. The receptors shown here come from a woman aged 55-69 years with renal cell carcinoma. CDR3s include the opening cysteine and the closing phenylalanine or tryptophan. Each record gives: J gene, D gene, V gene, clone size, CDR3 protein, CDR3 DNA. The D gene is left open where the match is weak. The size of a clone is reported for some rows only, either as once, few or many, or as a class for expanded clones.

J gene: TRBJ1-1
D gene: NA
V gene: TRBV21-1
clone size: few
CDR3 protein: CASSRDREVRAFF
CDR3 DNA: TGTGCCAGCAGTCGAGACAGGGAGGTACGGGCTTTCTTT

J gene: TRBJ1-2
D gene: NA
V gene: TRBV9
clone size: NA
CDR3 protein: CASSPQQGRGANYGYTF
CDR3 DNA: TGTGCCAGCAGCCCCCAGCAGGGCCGGGGAGCTAACTATGGCTACACCTTC

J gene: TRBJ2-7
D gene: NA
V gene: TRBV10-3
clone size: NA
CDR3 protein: CAISESLQHSYEQYF
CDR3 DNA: TGTGCCATCAGTGAGTCACTACAGCACTCCTACGAGCAGTACTTC

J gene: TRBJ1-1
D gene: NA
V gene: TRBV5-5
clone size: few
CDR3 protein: CASSFVSTQLNTEAFF
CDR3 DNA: TGTGCCAGCAGCTTCGTGTCAACGCAGCTGAACACTGAAGCTTTCTTT

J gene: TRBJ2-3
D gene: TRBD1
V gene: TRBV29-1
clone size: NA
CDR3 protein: CSVEGQGSADTQYF
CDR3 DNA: TGCAGCGTTGAAGGACAGGGGAGTGCAGATACGCAGTATTTT

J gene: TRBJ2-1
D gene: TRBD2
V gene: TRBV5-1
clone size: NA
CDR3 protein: CASSLFLAGNNEQFF
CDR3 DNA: TGCGCCAGCAGCTTGTTCCTAGCGGGTAACAATGAGCAGTTCTTC

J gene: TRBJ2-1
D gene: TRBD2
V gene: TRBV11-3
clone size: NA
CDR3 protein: CASSLQDLGGVYNEQFF
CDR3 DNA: TGTGCCAGCAGTTTACAGGATCTTGGGGGGGTATACAATGAGCAGTTCTTC

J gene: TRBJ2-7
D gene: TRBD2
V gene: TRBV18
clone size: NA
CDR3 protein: CASSPSAGGAGAWSEQYF
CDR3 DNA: TGTGCCAGCTCACCCAGCGCGGGGGGAGCGGGGGCCTGGTCCGAGCAGTACTTC

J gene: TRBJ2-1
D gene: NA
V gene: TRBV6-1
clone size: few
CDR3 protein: CASSEAMAGSYNEQFF
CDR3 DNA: TGTGCCAGCAGTGAGGCAATGGCAGGCTCCTACAATGAGCAGTTCTTC

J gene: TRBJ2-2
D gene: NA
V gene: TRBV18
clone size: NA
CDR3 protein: CASSQSNTGELFF
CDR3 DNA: TGTGCCAGCTCACAATCGAACACCGGGGAGCTGTTTTTT

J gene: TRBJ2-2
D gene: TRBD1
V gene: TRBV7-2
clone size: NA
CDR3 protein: CASSPTGVDTGELFF
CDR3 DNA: TGTGCCAGCAGCCCGACAGGGGTTGACACCGGGGAGCTGTTTTTT

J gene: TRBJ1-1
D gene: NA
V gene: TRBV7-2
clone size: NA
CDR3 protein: CASSHGTARMNTEAFF
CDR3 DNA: TGTGCCAGCAGCCACGGGACGGCAAGAATGAACACTGAAGCTTTCTTT

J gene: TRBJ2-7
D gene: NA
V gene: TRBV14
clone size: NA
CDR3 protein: CASSKGDKSSYEQYF
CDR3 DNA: TGTGCCAGCAGCAAAGGGGACAAAAGCTCCTACGAGCAGTACTTC

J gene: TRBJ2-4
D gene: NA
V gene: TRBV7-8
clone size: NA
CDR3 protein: CASGSTGRDIQYF
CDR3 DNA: TGTGCCAGCGGATCAACAGGGAGGGACATTCAGTACTTC

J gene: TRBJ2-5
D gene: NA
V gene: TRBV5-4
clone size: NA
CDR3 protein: CASTTAGGKETQYF
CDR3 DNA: TGTGCCAGCACCACTGCTGGGGGGAAGGAGACCCAGTACTTC

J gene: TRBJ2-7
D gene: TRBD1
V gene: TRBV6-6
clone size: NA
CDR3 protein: CASSQGAYEQYF
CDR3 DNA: TGTGCCAGCAGCCAGGGGGCCTACGAGCAGTACTTC

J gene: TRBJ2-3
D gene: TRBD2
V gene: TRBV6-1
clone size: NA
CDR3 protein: CASSRGLAGTDTQYF
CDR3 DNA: TGTGCCAGCAGTCGTGGACTAGCGGGAACAGATACGCAGTATTTT

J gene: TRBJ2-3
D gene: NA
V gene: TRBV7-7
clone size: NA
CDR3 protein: CASSLDTGRTDTQYF
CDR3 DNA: TGTGCTAGCAGCTTAGACACAGGGCGCACAGATACGCAGTATTTT

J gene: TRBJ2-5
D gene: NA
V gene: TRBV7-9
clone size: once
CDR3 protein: CASSLGRQETQYF
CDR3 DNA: TGTGCCAGCAGCTTAGGGCGTCAAGAGACCCAGTACTTC

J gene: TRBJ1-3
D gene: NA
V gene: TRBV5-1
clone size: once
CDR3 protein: CASSLAAFSGNAIYF
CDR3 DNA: TGCGCCAGCAGCTTGGCCGCCTTCTCTGGAAACGCCATATATTTT

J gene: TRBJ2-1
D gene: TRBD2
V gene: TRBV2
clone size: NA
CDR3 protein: CASSEGWSGRAVNEQFF
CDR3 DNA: TGTGCCAGCAGTGAAGGCTGGAGCGGGAGGGCCGTGAATGAGCAGTTCTTC

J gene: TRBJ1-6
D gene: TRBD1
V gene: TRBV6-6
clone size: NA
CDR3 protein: CASSYGQGGDSPLHF
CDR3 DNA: TGTGCCAGCAGTTACGGGCAGGGGGGGGATTCACCCCTCCACTTT

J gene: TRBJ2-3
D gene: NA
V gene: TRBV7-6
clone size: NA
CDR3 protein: CASKVDTQYF
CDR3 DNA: TGTGCCAGCAAGGTGGATACGCAGTATTTT

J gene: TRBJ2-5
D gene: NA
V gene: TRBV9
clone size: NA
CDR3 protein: CASSERQVRETQYF
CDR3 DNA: TGTGCCAGCAGCGAAAGACAGGTCCGGGAGACCCAGTACTTC

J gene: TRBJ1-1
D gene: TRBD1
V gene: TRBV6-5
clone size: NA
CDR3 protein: CASSETGSTEAFF
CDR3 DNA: TGTGCCAGCAGTGAGACAGGGAGTACTGAAGCTTTCTTT

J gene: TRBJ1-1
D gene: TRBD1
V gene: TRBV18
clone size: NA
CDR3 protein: CASSPPVEGATFF
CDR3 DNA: TGTGCCAGCTCACCACCGGTGGAGGGGGCGACTTTCTTT

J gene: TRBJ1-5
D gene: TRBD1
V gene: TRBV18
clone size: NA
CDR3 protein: CASSRQGDSQHF
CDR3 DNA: TGTGCCAGCTCACGACAGGGGGATTCCCAGCATTTT

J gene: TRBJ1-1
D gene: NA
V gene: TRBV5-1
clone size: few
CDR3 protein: CASSPTVRGGAFF
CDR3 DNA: TGCGCCAGCAGCCCGACGGTGAGAGGAGGAGCTTTCTTT

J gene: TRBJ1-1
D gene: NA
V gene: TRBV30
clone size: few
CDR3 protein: CAWSRQQNTEAFF
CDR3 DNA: TGTGCCTGGAGTAGACAGCAGAACACTGAAGCTTTCTTT

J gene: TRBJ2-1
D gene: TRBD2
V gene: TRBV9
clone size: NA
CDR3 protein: CASSVAGTKDEQFF
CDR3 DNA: TGTGCCAGCAGCGTGGCAGGGACTAAGGATGAGCAGTTCTTC

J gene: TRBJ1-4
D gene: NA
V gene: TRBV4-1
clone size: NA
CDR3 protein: CASSPGPNEKLFF
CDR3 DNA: TGCGCCAGCAGTCCAGGACCTAATGAAAAACTGTTTTTT

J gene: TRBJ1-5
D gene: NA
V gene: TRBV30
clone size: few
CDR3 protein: CAWSPPGGSPGNRAQHF
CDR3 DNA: TGTGCCTGGAGTCCACCGGGAGGATCCCCAGGGAATCGGGCCCAGCATTTT

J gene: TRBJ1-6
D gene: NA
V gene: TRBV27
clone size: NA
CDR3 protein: CASGYGWVSPLHF
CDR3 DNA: TGTGCCAGTGGATACGGTTGGGTTTCACCCCTCCACTTT

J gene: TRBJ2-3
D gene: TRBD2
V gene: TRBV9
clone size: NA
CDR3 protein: CASSVGLAGPTDTQYF
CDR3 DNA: TGTGCCAGCAGCGTAGGACTAGCGGGCCCCACAGATACGCAGTATTTT

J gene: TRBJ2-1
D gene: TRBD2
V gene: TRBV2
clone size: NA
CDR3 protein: CASSSTSGEQFF
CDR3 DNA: TGTGCCAGCAGTTCTACTAGCGGCGAGCAGTTCTTC

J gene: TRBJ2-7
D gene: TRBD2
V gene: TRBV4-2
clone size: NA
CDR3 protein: CASSQVLGTSDNEQYF
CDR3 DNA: TGTGCCAGCAGCCAAGTTCTAGGGACTAGCGATAACGAGCAGTACTTC

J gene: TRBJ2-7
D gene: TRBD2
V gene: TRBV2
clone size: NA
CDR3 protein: CASRGEGEQYF
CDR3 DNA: TGTGCCAGCAGGGGGGAGGGCGAGCAGTACTTC

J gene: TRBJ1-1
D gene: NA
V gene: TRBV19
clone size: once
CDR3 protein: CASSMTQANTEAFF
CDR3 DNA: TGTGCCAGTAGTATGACGCAGGCGAACACTGAAGCTTTCTTT

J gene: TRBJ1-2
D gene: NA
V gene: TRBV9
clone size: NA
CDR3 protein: CASSVVGAPYGYTF
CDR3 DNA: TGTGCCAGCAGCGTAGTTGGTGCTCCGTATGGCTACACCTTC

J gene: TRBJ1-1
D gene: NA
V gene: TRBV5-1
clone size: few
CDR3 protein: CASWGGQALTEAFF
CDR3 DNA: TGCGCCAGCTGGGGGGGCCAGGCCCTGACTGAAGCTTTCTTT

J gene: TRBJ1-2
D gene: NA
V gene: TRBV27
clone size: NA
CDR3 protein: CASSRGVNYGYTF
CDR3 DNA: TGTGCCAGCAGTCGCGGGGTAAACTATGGCTACACCTTC

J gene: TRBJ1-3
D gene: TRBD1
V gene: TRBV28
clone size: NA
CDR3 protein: CATGGGGGNTIYF
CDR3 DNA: TGTGCCACAGGAGGGGGCGGTGGAAACACCATATATTTT

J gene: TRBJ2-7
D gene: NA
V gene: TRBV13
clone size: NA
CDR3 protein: CASSLTQYF
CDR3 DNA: TGTGCCAGCAGCTTAACCCAGTACTTC

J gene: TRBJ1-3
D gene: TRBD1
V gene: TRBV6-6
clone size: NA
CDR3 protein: CASSYGTASGNTIYF
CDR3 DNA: TGTGCCAGCAGCTATGGGACAGCCTCTGGAAACACCATATATTTT

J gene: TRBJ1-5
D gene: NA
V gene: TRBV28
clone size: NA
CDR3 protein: CASSLRGGGNQPQHF
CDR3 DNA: TGTGCCAGCAGTTTAAGGGGAGGGGGCAATCAGCCCCAGCATTTT

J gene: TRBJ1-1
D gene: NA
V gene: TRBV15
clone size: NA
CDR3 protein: CATSRELGTVNTEAFF
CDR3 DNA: TGTGCCACCAGCAGGGAACTCGGGACCGTGAACACTGAAGCTTTCTTT

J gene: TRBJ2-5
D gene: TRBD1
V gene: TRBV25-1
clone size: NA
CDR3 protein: CASSLWGTGVETQYF
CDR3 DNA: TGTGCCAGCAGCCTCTGGGGGACAGGGGTAGAGACCCAGTACTTC

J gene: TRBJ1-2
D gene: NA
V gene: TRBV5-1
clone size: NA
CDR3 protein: CASSLGFGRDYGYTF
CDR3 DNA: TGCGCCAGCAGCTTGGGATTTGGGCGGGACTATGGCTACACCTTC

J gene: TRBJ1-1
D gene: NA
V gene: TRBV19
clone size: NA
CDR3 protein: CASDGGWGEAFF
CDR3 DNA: TGTGCCAGTGATGGGGGCTGGGGTGAAGCTTTCTTT

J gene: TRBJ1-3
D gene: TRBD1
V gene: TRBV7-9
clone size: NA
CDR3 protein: CASTPGQSGNTIYF
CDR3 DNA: TGTGCCAGCACCCCGGGACAGTCTGGAAACACCATATATTTT

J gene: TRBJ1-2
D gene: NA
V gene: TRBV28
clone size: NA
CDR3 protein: CASSLVYRDSSYGYTF
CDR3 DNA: TGTGCCAGCAGTTTAGTTTACAGGGATTCAAGCTATGGCTACACCTTC

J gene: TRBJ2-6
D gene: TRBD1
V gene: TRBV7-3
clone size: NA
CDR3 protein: CASSLNGQGSGANVLTF
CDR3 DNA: TGTGCCAGCAGCTTAAATGGACAGGGCTCTGGGGCCAACGTCCTGACTTTC

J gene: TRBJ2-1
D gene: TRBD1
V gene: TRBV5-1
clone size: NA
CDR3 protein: CASSSGQSYNEQFF
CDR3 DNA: TGCGCCAGCAGCTCGGGACAGAGCTACAATGAGCAGTTCTTC

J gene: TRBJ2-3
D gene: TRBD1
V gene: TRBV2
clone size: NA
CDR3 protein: CASSIRQGTDTQYF
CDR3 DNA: TGTGCCAGCAGTATTCGACAGGGAACAGATACGCAGTATTTT

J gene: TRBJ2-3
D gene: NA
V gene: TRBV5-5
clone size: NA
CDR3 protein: CASRAGLADTQYF
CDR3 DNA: TGTGCCAGCAGAGCCGGACTGGCAGATACGCAGTATTTT

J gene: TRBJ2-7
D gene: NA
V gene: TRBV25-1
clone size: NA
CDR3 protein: CASSEYSSGGLSEQYF
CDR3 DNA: TGTGCCAGCAGTGAATATAGTTCGGGGGGCTTATCCGAGCAGTACTTC

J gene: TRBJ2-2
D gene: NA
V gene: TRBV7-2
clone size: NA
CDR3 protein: CASSLWSGGGTGELFF
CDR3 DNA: TGTGCCAGCAGCTTATGGTCCGGGGGTGGCACCGGGGAGCTGTTTTTT

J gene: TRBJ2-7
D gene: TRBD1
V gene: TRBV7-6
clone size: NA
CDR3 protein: CASSPGQGAEQYF
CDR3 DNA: TGTGCCAGCAGCCCGGGACAGGGGGCAGAGCAGTACTTC